Each of the 23 T cell receptor beta chains below was sequenced from the same sample in a study of OX40 agonist ivuxolimab in advanced cancers. The data were produced by immunoSEQ multiplex PCR, yet TCRdb's version contains in-frame clones alone and is incomplete. The sample lists 150,000 to 190,000 clones; under 95% were seen once. Sample: CD4+ or CD8+ T cells sorted from blood, taken in a trial of the OX40 agonist ivuxolimab. These receptors were collected from an adult with an advanced solid tumor such as melanoma, head and neck, liver or kidney cancer.

The rearrangement uses TRBV4-2 and TRBJ2-7; D gene uncertain. Germline values: CDR1 LGHNA, CDR2 YNFKEQ. The germline V and J ends were trimmed by 1 base and 6 bases, with 16 bases remaining between them. The CDR3 has 15 residues. The CDR3 DNA reads TGTGCCAGCAGCCAAGGACGGATTGGTACGGGCGAGCAGTACTTC. It specifies CASSQGRIGTGEQYF.

The chain combines TRBV7-3 with TRBJ2-7; D uncertain. There are 13 residues in the CDR3. V lost 5 bases and J 3 bases, leaving 11 bases between the germline ends. Germline V CDR1 and CDR2: SGHTA, FQGTGA. The CDR3 DNA follows: TGTGCCAGCAGCAAAGGATGGGGCTACGAGCAGTACTTC. Protein: CASSKGWGYEQYF.

J is TRBJ2-5 and V is TRBV7-2; TRBD1 might be the D (6 bases). Germline-derived CDR1 and CDR2 are SGHTA and FQGNSA. This CDR3 region has 14 residues. Trimming shortened V by 6 bases and J by 1 base, and 12 bases separated the two germline ends. The CDR3 sequence: CASSQGLGQETQYF. For the CDR3, the DNA is TGTGCCAGCAGTCAGGGGTTGGGCCAAGAGACCCAGTACTTC.

This clone was picked up one time. A junction end diverges from the germline sequence, so it may reflect a read error. The chain links TRBV2 to TRBJ2-1; D unresolved. The length of the CDR3 is 12 residues. Per the germline V gene, CDR1 is SNHLY and CDR2 is FYNNEI. CDR3 sequence (DNA): TGTGCCAGCAGAGAAGAATACAATGAGCAGTTCTTC. Amino acids: CASREEYNEQFF.

This sequence joins TRBV19 and TRBJ1-2; TRBD1 might be the D (6 bases). V gave up 5 bases and J gave up 0 bases, with 19 bases separating them. The V gene's germline CDR1 is LNHDA and CDR2 SQIVND (reference sequence). The CDR3 sequence is 17 residues long. CDR3 sequence reads: CASSPRGPARPNYGYTF. For the CDR3, the DNA is TGTGCCAGTAGTCCTCGGGGGCCGGCCCGCCCTAACTATGGCTACACCTTC.

V and J are TRBV29-1 and TRBJ1-5; TRBD1 matches at 8 bases. The CDR3 consists of 13 residues. Germline CDR1 reads SQVTM; CDR2 reads ANQGSEA. With 4 bases clipped from V and 4 bases from J, the junction kept 3 bases outside the gene matches. The DNA of the CDR3 is TGCAGCGTTGGGACAGGGCGGAATCAGCCCCAGCATTTT. Its protein product is CSVGTGRNQPQHF.

This clone has more than one count but fewer than ten. The genes are TRBV27 and TRBJ1-1; the match to TRBD1 covers 9 bases. Germline V CDR1 and CDR2: MNHEY, SMNVEV (reference sequence). CDR3 length equals 15 residues. V was clipped by 5 bases and J by 5 bases; unmatched bases: 9. CDR3 in DNA: TGTGCCAGCAGTCCACGAACAGGGACAGGGACTGAAGCTTTCTTT. Translating it yields CASSPRTGTGTEAFF.

The genes are TRBV6-5 and TRBJ2-1, with TRBD2 as a possible D gene (5 bases). The CDR3 extends over 13 amino acids. Germline values: CDR1 MNHEY, CDR2 SVGAGI. V was clipped by 11 bases and J by 2 bases, with 13 bases between them. This CDR3 is CADPPGTYNEQFF. CDR3 bases: TGTGCCGACCCCCCGGGGACCTACAATGAGCAGTTCTTC.

V usage is TRBV5-1 and J usage is TRBJ1-3; D is uncertain. The length of the CDR3 is 15 residues. Trimming removed 0 bases from V and 0 bases from J, with 7 bases in between. Germline V gene data show CDR1 as SGHRS and CDR2 as YFSETQ. The CDR3 DNA reads as TGCGCCAGCAGCTTGGCCGTGGGCTCTGGAAACACCATATATTTT. Translating gives CASSLAVGSGNTIYF.

This clone was seen a single time. CDR3 nucleotides: TGTGCCATCAGCAGGGACCATTACGAGCAGTACTTC. Amino acids: CAISRDHYEQYF. This chain connects TRBV10-3 to TRBJ2-7, with D tentatively TRBD1 or TRBD2 (5 bases each). The germline CDR1 and CDR2 sequences are ENHRY and SYGVKD. The CDR3 has 12 amino acids. Between the trimmed V and J ends, which lost 6 bases and 4 bases, there was a span of 10 bases.

The chain employs TRBV30 and TRBJ1-1; no reliable D call. Deletions cut 3 bases from V and 1 base from J, with 9 bases between. Germline V gene data show CDR1 as GTSNPN and CDR2 as SVGIG (reference sequence). The CDR3 covers 13 residues. The CDR3 sequence is CAWSPHRNTEAFF. CDR3 DNA: TGTGCCTGGAGCCCCCACAGGAACACTGAAGCTTTCTTT.

The V call is TRBV6-5, the J call TRBJ2-7; possible D gene TRBD1, 6 bases. Trimming took off 2 bases at V and 4 bases at J, with 12 bases between the two ends. The CDR3 consists of 14 residues. Germline loops: CDR1 MNHEY, CDR2 SVGAGI. CDR3 in DNA: TGTGCCAGCAGTTACAGCGCAGGGGATTACGAGCAGTACTTC. It translates to CASSYSAGDYEQYF.

V usage is TRBV19 and J usage is TRBJ1-3; D gene uncertain. Germline V CDR1 and CDR2: LNHDA, SQIVND (reference sequence). V was shortened by 4 bases and J by 0 bases, with 10 bases between the two germline ends. The CDR3 is 15 amino acids. The CDR3 coding sequence is TGTGCCAGTAGTAGGACCCAGTACTCTGGAAACACCATATATTTT. This gives the protein CASSRTQYSGNTIYF.

The rearrangement joins TRBV4-1 to TRBJ1-2; 7 nucleotides line up with TRBD1. V trimming: 3 bases; J trimming: 1 base; junction bases outside the gene matches: 8. CDR3 length: 16 residues. Germline V gene data show CDR1 as MGHRA and CDR2 as YSYEKL. The chain's CDR3 is CASSHGQAAVNYGYTF. Written as DNA, the CDR3 is TGCGCCAGCAGCCATGGACAGGCAGCCGTTAACTATGGCTACACCTTC.

This chain uses TRBV5-1 with TRBJ1-1; a weak D match, TRBD1 (5 bases). V shed 4 bases and J shed 0 bases, with 10 bases lying between them. The CDR3 runs to 14 residues. Germline lookup yields CDR1 SGHRS and CDR2 YFSETQ. The CDR3 is CASSIGHVNTEAFF. The CDR3 DNA is TGCGCCAGCAGCATCGGACACGTGAACACTGAAGCTTTCTTT.

The chain couples TRBV18 to TRBJ1-2, with 10 bases that match TRBD1. The CDR3 has 16 amino acids. After removal of 6 bases from V and 5 bases from J, the junction contained 12 bases not matched to a gene. Germline assignment: CDR1 KGHSH and CDR2 LQKENI. CDR3 in amino acids: CASSTDVGQGFYGYTF. CDR3 in DNA: TGTGCCAGCTCCACCGACGTGGGACAGGGGTTTTATGGCTACACCTTC.

The rearrangement links TRBV2 to TRBJ2-5; D gene uncertain. The CDR3 is 14 amino acids. Per germline, CDR1 SNHLY and CDR2 FYNNEI. Trimming took off 7 bases at V and 3 bases at J, with 15 bases between the two ends. The CDR3 sequence: CASNQGIPKETQYF. Here the CDR3 DNA reads TGTGCCAGCAATCAAGGAATACCTAAAGAGACCCAGTACTTC.

This chain uses TRBV5-1 with TRBJ1-4, with TRBD1 matching over 12 bases. After removal of 2 bases from V and 8 bases from J, the junction contained 10 bases not matched to a gene. The CDR3 length is 17 residues. Germline V gene sequence: CDR1 SGHRS, CDR2 YFSETQ. CDR3 loop: CASSFGGTGGAGEKLFF. The CDR3 DNA is TGCGCCAGCAGCTTTGGAGGGACAGGGGGCGCGGGGGAAAAACTGTTTTTT.

CDR3 DNA: TGTGCCAGCAGCTTTGGTGGGGCTCGATACAATGAGCAGTTCTTC. Translating gives CASSFGGARYNEQFF. The chain joins TRBV7-2 to TRBJ2-1, with D maybe TRBD1 (5 bases). The V end lost 3 bases, the J end lost 4 bases, and 13 bases lay between the germline ends. This CDR3 contains 15 residues. Germline-derived CDR1 and CDR2 are SGHTA and FQGNSA.

This rearrangement joins TRBV2 to TRBJ2-5; the match to TRBD2 covers 9 bases. CDR3 length equals 16 residues. In germline, CDR1 is SNHLY, CDR2 FYNNEI. Germline trimming cut 7 bases from V and 5 bases from J; bases unmatched to any gene: 14. The chain's CDR3 is CASTTPGTSFRETQYF. DNA of the CDR3: TGTGCCAGCACCACCCCCGGGACTAGCTTCAGGGAGACCCAGTACTTC.

The chain carries TRBV6-1 and TRBJ2-4; the D gene could be TRBD1 or TRBD2 (6 bases each). The V gene's germline CDR1 is MNHNS and CDR2 SASEGT. The ends were cut back, 4 bases at V and 6 bases at J, with 16 bases in the middle. The CDR3 has 15 amino acids. The CDR3 DNA reads TGTGCCAGCAGTGCGGGACACCGGAGGGGAAACATTCAGTACTTC. Protein: CASSAGHRRGNIQYF.

This chain links TRBV13 with TRBJ1-2; TRBD1 matches 10 bases. The CDR3 runs to 15 residues. Germline CDR1 PRHDT, CDR2 FYEKMQ (reference sequence). Trimming took 5 bases from V and 5 from J; bases not matched to a gene: 8. The DNA of the CDR3 is TGTGCCAGCAGCAACCGGGACAGGGGAGGGTATGGCTACACCTTC. It yields the protein CASSNRDRGGYGYTF.

The chain combines TRBV30 with TRBJ1-4; 8 bases align to TRBD1. Losses at the gene ends were 2 bases for V and 8 bases for J; bases not matched to a gene: 4. CDR1 and CDR2 from the germline V gene are GTSNPN and SVGIG (reference sequence). The CDR3 extends over 13 amino acids. For the CDR3, the DNA is TGTGCCTGGAGTCTACACAGGGGGGAAAAACTGTTTTTT. Its translation: CAWSLHRGEKLFF. Full variable domain (remainder filled in from reference TRBV30 and TRBJ1-4): SQTIHQWPATLVQPVGSPLSLECTVEGTSNPNLYWYRQAAGRGLQLLFYSVGIGQISSEVPQNLSASRPQDRQFILSSKKLLLSDSGFYLCAWSLHRGEKLFFGSGTQLSVL.